A selection of T cell receptor beta chains follows, all from one sample in a study of shared T cell receptors in the human thymus. The protocol was immunoSEQ multiplex PCR, while the TCRdb copy is restricted to in-frame clones and leaves out a portion. This table has under 850,000 clones, 88% appearing once. This same sample was also taken into another study, of human thymus T cells.

What was sequenced was thymocytes. These TCRs come from a boy in the first two years of life with a congenital heart defect. Each CDR3 is given with its conserved first and last residue. A D gene is named only where the DNA matches it firmly. Some rows have no size entry. The others give once, few or many, or a class for an expanded clone.

j_call d_call clone_size v_call cdr3_nt cdr3_aa
TRBJ1-4 NA NA TRBV4-1 TGCGCCAGCAGCCAAGTTCGGCAACCGATGGGGGCCCCTGAAAAACTGTTTTTT CASSQVRQPMGAPEKLFF
TRBJ2-2 TRBD2 NA TRBV9 TGTGCCAGCAGCGGGGGACTAGCGGGAGTGGGCACCGGGGAGCTGTTTTTT CASSGGLAGVGTGELFF
TRBJ2-7 NA NA TRBV11-2 TGTGCCAGCAGCTTCGGAACGGCGGTGGAAGAGCAGTACTTC CASSFGTAVEEQYF
TRBJ2-3 NA NA TRBV27 TGTGCCAGCAGTTTATCCAGGGTGGTCACAGATACGCAGTATTTT CASSLSRVVTDTQYF
TRBJ1-6 NA NA TRBV4-1 TGCGCCAGCAGCCAAGATCGAGGAGGGAATTCCTATAATTCACCCCTCCACTTT CASSQDRGGNSYNSPLHF
TRBJ2-5 TRBD1 NA TRBV7-9 TGTGCCAGCAGCCCGGGACAGGGGGCGAGGGAGACCCAGTACTTC CASSPGQGARETQYF
TRBJ2-7 NA NA TRBV6-1 TGTGCCAGCAGTGGGGGGACAAGAACCTACGAGCAGTACTTC CASSGGTRTYEQYF
TRBJ2-7 TRBD1 NA TRBV7-6 TGTGCCAGCAGCCCCGGACAGGGAGGAACTAACAAAAAGAACTCCTACGAGCAGTACTTC CASSPGQGGTNKKNSYEQYF
TRBJ2-3 TRBD2 NA TRBV30 TGTGCCTGGGGGACTAGCTCTAGCACAGATACGCAGTATTTT CAWGTSSSTDTQYF
TRBJ2-1 TRBD2 NA TRBV6-4 TGTGCCAGCAGTGACTCCGGACTAGCGGGAGGGCCGGAGTTCTTC CASSDSGLAGGPEFF
TRBJ1-3 NA NA TRBV14 TGTGCCAGCACCCTGGGGGCGAGTGGAAACACCATATATTTT CASTLGASGNTIYF
TRBJ1-1 NA once TRBV10-3 TGTGCCATCACCCTGGACAGTAAATTTGAAGCTTTCTTT CAITLDSKFEAFF
TRBJ2-7 TRBD2 NA TRBV13 TGTGCCAGCAGCTTAGCCCCCGTTACTAGCGGGAGCCACGAGCAGTACTTC CASSLAPVTSGSHEQYF
TRBJ2-2 TRBD2 NA TRBV27 TGTGCCAGCAGCCCTAGCGGGAGGGCCGGGGCCGGGGAGCTGTTTTTT CASSPSGRAGAGELFF
TRBJ1-1 TRBD1 few TRBV29-1 TGCAGCGTTTCCGACACCGGGACAGTGAGAGTGGAAGGGGCCACTGAAGCTTTCTTT CSVSDTGTVRVEGATEAFF
TRBJ2-7 TRBD2 few TRBV6-5 TGTGCCAGCAGTTACTCTAGGGACTACCTCTCCTACGAGCAGTACTTC CASSYSRDYLSYEQYF
TRBJ2-7 TRBD1 NA TRBV28 TGTGCCAGCAGTTCCGGACAGGGCCTCTCCTACGAGCAGTACTTC CASSSGQGLSYEQYF
TRBJ2-1 TRBD2 few TRBV13 TGTGCCAGCAGCCCCGGTGGTAGCGGGAGCAATGAGCAGTTCTTC CASSPGGSGSNEQFF
TRBJ2-5 TRBD2 NA TRBV4-3 TGCGCCAGCAGCCAAGATCTCTTGGGACTAGTGGGAAGACTCCCTCCAGAGACCCAGTACTTC CASSQDLLGLVGRLPPETQYF
TRBJ2-7 TRBD1 NA TRBV11-2 TGTGCCAGCAGCTCCAGACAGGGCCTCTACGAGCAGTACTTC CASSSRQGLYEQYF
TRBJ2-3 TRBD2 NA TRBV6-1 TGTGCCAGCAGTGCCGGGACTAGCGGGAGTTGGACAGATACGCAGTATTTT CASSAGTSGSWTDTQYF
TRBJ2-1 TRBD2 NA TRBV4-3 TGCGCCAGCAGCCAAGAAGCTTCTAGCGGGGAGAACTACAATGAGCAGTTCTTC CASSQEASSGENYNEQFF
TRBJ2-1 TRBD2 NA TRBV19 TGTGCCAGTAGTAGGGCTAGCGGGAGTTCCTACAATGAGCAGTTCTTC CASSRASGSSYNEQFF
TRBJ2-1 NA NA TRBV7-8 TGTGCCAGCAGCTTAGCGGCGGGGTCCTACAATGAGCAGTTCTTC CASSLAAGSYNEQFF
TRBJ1-2 NA NA TRBV27 TGTGCCAGCAGTTTATCATTAAACTATGGCTACACCTTC CASSLSLNYGYTF
TRBJ2-1 TRBD2 NA TRBV13 TGTGCCAGCAGCTTCCCTAGCGGGGGCGACAATGAGCAGTTCTTC CASSFPSGGDNEQFF
TRBJ2-1 TRBD1 NA TRBV5-1 TGCGCCAGCAGCCCAGGGGGCCTGGCCTACAATGAGCAGTTCTTC CASSPGGLAYNEQFF
TRBJ1-1 TRBD1 once TRBV29-1 TGCAGCGCCAGACAGGGGTCCTCGAACACTGAAGCTTTCTTT CSARQGSSNTEAFF
TRBJ1-2 NA NA TRBV5-6 TGTGCCAGCAGAAACATTGGCAGGAACTATGGCTACACCTTC CASRNIGRNYGYTF
TRBJ2-7 NA NA TRBV14 TGTGCCAGCAGGATCACAGGGTCGGGATACGAGCAGTACTTC CASRITGSGYEQYF
TRBJ2-1 NA once TRBV7-2 TGTGCCAGCAGCATGCACCGGTACCTAGCACGGAATGAGCAGTTCTTC CASSMHRYLARNEQFF
TRBJ2-7 NA NA TRBV5-1 TGCGCCAGCAGCTTCATTCTAAACTCCTACGAGCAGTACTTC CASSFILNSYEQYF
TRBJ2-7 TRBD2 NA TRBV20-1 TGCAGTGCTACCCTAGCGGGCGAGCAGTACTTC CSATLAGEQYF
TRBJ2-7 TRBD2 NA TRBV2 TGTGCCAGCAGTGAAGTTGCTAGCGGGAGGGCCTACGAGCAGTACTTC CASSEVASGRAYEQYF
TRBJ1-4 NA NA TRBV7-2 TGTGCCAGCAGCACACTTCCAGGGGCAACTAATGAAAAACTGTTTTTT CASSTLPGATNEKLFF
TRBJ2-1 NA NA TRBV15 TGTGCCACCAGCCCATACTTAGCGGAGGAGGCCAATGAGCAGTTCTTC CATSPYLAEEANEQFF
TRBJ1-6 NA NA TRBV30 TGTGCCTGGAGTGTGACCTCAGGGGCCCTCCACTTT CAWSVTSGALHF
TRBJ1-1 NA NA TRBV4-3 TGCGCCAGCAGCCAAGTCCCGGTAATGCTGAACACTGAAGCTTTCTTT CASSQVPVMLNTEAFF
TRBJ2-7 TRBD1 NA TRBV6-6 TGTGCCAGCAGCTCCGACAGGGGGCGCAGGATTTACGAGCAGTACTTC CASSSDRGRRIYEQYF
TRBJ1-2 NA NA TRBV6-6 TGTGCCAGCAGTTACTCGAGGGCAGGGGCGAGATATGGCTACACCTTC CASSYSRAGARYGYTF
TRBJ2-7 NA NA TRBV6-9 TGTGCCAGCAGTCTCCAGGGTGCATACGAGCAGTACTTC CASSLQGAYEQYF